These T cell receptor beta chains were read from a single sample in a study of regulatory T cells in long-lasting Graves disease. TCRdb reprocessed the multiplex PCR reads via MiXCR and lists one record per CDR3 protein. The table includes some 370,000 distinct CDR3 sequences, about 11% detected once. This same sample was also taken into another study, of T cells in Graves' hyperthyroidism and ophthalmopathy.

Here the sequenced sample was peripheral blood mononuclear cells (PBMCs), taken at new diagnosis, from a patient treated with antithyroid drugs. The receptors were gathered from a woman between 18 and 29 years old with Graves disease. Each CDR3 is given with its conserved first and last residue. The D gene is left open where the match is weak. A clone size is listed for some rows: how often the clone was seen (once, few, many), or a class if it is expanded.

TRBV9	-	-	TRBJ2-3	TGTGCCAGCAGCGTAGGGACAAATAGTTGGGATACGCAGTATTTT	CASSVGTNSWDTQYF
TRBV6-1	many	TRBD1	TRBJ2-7	TGTGCCAGCAGTCCAGAAACAGGGGGGTCCTACGAGCAGTACTTC	CASSPETGGSYEQYF
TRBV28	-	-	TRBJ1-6	TGTGCCAGCAAAGGTCCTCCGACACCCCTCCACTTT	CASKGPPTPLHF
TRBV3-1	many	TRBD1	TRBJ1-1	TGTGCCAGCAGCCACCTGACAGGGGGCGAATTAAATACTGAAGCTTTCTTT	CASSHLTGGELNTEAFF
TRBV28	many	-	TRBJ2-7	TGTGCCAGCAGTTTATTACAGGCCTCCTACGAGCAGTACTTC	CASSLLQASYEQYF
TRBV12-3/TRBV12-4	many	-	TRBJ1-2	TGTGCCAGCACCTACCTCAACTTAGGGGGCTACACCTTC	CASTYLNLGGYTF
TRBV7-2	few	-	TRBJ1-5	TGTGCCAGCAGCCGATATTCGGGGATGAATCAGCCCCAGCATTTT	CASSRYSGMNQPQHF
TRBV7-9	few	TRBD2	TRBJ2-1	TGTGCCAGCACCTTATTAGCGGGAGACAATGAGCAGTTCTTC	CASTLLAGDNEQFF
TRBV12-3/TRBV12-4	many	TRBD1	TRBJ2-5	TGTGCCAGCAGTACCCGATTACAGGGGAAGCAAGAGACCCAGTACTTC	CASSTRLQGKQETQYF
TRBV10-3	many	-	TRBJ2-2	TGTGCCATCAGTGACGCGGCCGGGGAGCTGTTTTTT	CAISDAAGELFF
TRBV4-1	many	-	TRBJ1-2	TGCGCCAGCAGCCAATCCAGCAAGGGAAACTATGGCTACACCTTC	CASSQSSKGNYGYTF
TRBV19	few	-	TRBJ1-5	TGTGCCAGTAGTATCCAAGGGGGGCGCAATCAGCCCCAGCATTTT	CASSIQGGRNQPQHF
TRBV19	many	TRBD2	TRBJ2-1	TGTGCCAGTAGCAACCCACTAGCGTTCTATGAGCAGTTCTTC	CASSNPLAFYEQFF
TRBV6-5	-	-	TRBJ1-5	TGTGCCAGCAGTTACGGGGCCAACCAGCCCCAGCATTTT	CASSYGANQPQHF